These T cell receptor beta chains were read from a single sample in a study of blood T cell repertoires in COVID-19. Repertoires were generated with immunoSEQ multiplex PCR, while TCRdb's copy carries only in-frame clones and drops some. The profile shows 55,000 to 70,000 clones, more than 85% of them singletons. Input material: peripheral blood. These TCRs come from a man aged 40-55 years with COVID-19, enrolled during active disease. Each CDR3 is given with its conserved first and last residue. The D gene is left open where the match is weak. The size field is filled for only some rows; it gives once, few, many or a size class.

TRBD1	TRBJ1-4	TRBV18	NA	TGTGCCAGCTCACCGGCGACAGGGGCTCGGGGGAAACTGTTTTTT	CASSPATGARGKLFF
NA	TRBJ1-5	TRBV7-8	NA	TGTGCCAGCAGCTTAGCCCCTTCCGGGACACAGAATCAGCCCCAGCATTTT	CASSLAPSGTQNQPQHF
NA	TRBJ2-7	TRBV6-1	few	TGTGCCAGCAGTGAAGCCCAGTCTGCCTACGAGCAGTACTTC	CASSEAQSAYEQYF
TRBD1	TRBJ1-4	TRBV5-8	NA	TGTGCCAGCAGCTCGGGACAGGTCCAAGAAAAACTGTTTTTT	CASSSGQVQEKLFF
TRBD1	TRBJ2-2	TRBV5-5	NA	TGTGCCAGCAGCCACCGCTCAGGGGGCCCCATCATGGCCGGGGAGCTGTTTTTT	CASSHRSGGPIMAGELFF
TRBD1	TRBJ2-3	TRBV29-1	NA	TGCAGCGGGGGACAGGGGGCAAGGACAGATACGCAGTATTTT	CSGGQGARTDTQYF
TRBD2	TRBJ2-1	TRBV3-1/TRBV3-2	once	TGTGCCAGCAGCCTTTCGACTAGCAGCAATGAGCAGTTCTTC	CASSLSTSSNEQFF
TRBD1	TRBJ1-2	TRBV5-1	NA	TGCGCCAGCAGCTTGTCGTCGGGGACAGGGGGCGATGGCTACACCTTC	CASSLSSGTGGDGYTF
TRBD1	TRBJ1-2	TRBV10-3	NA	TGTGCCATCAGTGAGGGGGACAGGGCGTTGGGCTACACCTTC	CAISEGDRALGYTF
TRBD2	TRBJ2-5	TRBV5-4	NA	TGTGCCAGCAGCTTGAGGCGGGGGGGCCGTTTAAGAGAGACCCAGTACTTC	CASSLRRGGRLRETQYF
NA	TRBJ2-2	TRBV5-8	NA	TGTGCCAGCAGCCCCATGGCGGGCACCGGGGAGCTGTTTTTT	CASSPMAGTGELFF
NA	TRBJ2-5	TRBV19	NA	TGTGCCAGTAGGCAGGGTGAGACCCAGTACTTC	CASRQGETQYF
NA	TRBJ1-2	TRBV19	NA	TGTGCCAGTAAAGACAGCCCCTATGGCTACACCTTC	CASKDSPYGYTF
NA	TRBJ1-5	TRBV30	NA	TGTGCCTGGAGTGTACGAGGTGGCAGGGGAGGCAATCAGCCCCAGCATTTT	CAWSVRGGRGGNQPQHF
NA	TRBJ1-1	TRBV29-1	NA	TGCAGCGTTGGGTCTTTACGGACTGAAGCTTTCTTT	CSVGSLRTEAFF
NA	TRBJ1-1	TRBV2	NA	TGTGCCAGCAGGGGAATGAGGGCGGGAACTGAAGCTTTCTTT	CASRGMRAGTEAFF
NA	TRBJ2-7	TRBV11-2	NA	TGTGCCAGCAGCACGAGCGACGGCTACGAGCAGTACTTC	CASSTSDGYEQYF
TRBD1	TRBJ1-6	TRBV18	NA	TGTGCCAGCTCACCACCGGGGACAGCTTATTCACCCCTCCACTTT	CASSPPGTAYSPLHF
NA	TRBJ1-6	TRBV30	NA	TGTGCCTGGACCTTCGCGGGAGGGAATTCACCCCTCCACTTT	CAWTFAGGNSPLHF
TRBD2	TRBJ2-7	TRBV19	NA	TGTGCCAGTAGTCCTATAGCGGGGAGCTCCTACGAGCAGTACTTC	CASSPIAGSSYEQYF
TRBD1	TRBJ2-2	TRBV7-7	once	TGTGCCAGCAGCTTATACCCGGGACAGGGAAAAGGGAACGGGGAGCTGTTTTTT	CASSLYPGQGKGNGELFF
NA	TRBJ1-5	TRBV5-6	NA	TGTGCCAGCAGCTTGGGGGGGCCGACCGATCAGCCCCAGCATTTT	CASSLGGPTDQPQHF
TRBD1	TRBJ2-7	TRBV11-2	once	TGTGCCAGCAGCTCGGACAGGGCAAAAGACGAGCAGTACTTC	CASSSDRAKDEQYF
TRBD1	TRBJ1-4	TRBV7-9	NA	TGTGCCAGCAGCCCGGGACAGGTGAATGAAAAACTGTTTTTT	CASSPGQVNEKLFF
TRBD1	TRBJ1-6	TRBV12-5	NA	TGTGCTAGTGGTTTGGCCACAGGGGGCAATTCACCCCTCCACTTT	CASGLATGGNSPLHF
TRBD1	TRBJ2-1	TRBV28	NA	TGTGCCAGCAGTTTTCCACGTTCGGGACAGAGATACAATGAGCAGTTCTTC	CASSFPRSGQRYNEQFF
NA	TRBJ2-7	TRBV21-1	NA	TGTGCCAGCTCCCCGTATTTGGACAGGGGGAAATACGAGCAGTACTTC	CASSPYLDRGKYEQYF
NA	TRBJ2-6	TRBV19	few	TGTGCCAGTAGTATGGTGGCAGGGGCTGGGGCCAACGTCCTGACTTTC	CASSMVAGAGANVLTF
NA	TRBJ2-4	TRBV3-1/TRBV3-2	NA	TGTGCCAGCAGCCAAGTAGAGGGTTGGGAAAACATTCAGTACTTC	CASSQVEGWENIQYF
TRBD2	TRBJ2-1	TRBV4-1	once	TGCGCCAGCAGCCGAGGGTCCAGCGGGGGCGGGAATGAGCAGTTCTTC	CASSRGSSGGGNEQFF
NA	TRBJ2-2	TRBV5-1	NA	TGCGCCAGCAGCCCTAGTACCGGTCCCGGGGAGCTGTTTTTT	CASSPSTGPGELFF
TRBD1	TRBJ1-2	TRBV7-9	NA	TGTGCCAGCAGACCCGGGACAGGGCTTGGCTACACCTTC	CASRPGTGLGYTF
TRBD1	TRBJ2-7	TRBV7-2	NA	TGTGCCAGCAGCCGGGACAGGGCTTACGAGCAGTACTTC	CASSRDRAYEQYF
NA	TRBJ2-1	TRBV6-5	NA	TGTGCCAGCAGTTACAGTGGGGCTTCCTACAATGAGCAGTTCTTC	CASSYSGASYNEQFF
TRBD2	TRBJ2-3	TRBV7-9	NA	TGTGCCAGCAGCTACCGGACTAGCGGGGAACCAGATACGCAGTATTTT	CASSYRTSGEPDTQYF
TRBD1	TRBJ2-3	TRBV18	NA	TGTGCCAGCTCACCAGGGACAGGGTCGAGAGATACGCAGTATTTT	CASSPGTGSRDTQYF
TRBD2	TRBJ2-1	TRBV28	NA	TGTGCCAGCACCCCCGTGGGAGGGTATGAGCAGTTCTTC	CASTPVGGYEQFF
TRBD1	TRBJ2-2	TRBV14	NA	TGTGCCAGCAGCAAAGGGACAGGGGGAGACACCGGGGAGCTGTTTTTT	CASSKGTGGDTGELFF
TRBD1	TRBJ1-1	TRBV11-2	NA	TGTGCCAGCAGGACAGGGCTATGGAACACTGAAGCTTTCTTT	CASRTGLWNTEAFF
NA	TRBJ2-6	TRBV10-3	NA	TGTGCCATCAGGGGGGGACTGAGCTCTGGGGCCAACGTCCTGACTTTC	CAIRGGLSSGANVLTF
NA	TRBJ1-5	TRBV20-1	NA	TGCAGTGCTAGTCTAGGCAGGGAGGCCTTT	CSASLGREAF
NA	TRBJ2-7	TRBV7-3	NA	TGTGCCAGCAGCTCACCCTTAATCCTCACCAGACGGGGTAACGAGCAGTACTTC	CASSSPLILTRRGNEQYF
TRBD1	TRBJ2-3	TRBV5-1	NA	TGCGCCAGCAGCTCCCAAGGGACAGGGGCGGATACGCAGTATTTT	CASSSQGTGADTQYF
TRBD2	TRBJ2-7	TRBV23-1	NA	TGCGCCAGCAGCCGTCTCAGGCTAGCGGGTTACGAGCAGTACTTC	CASSRLRLAGYEQYF
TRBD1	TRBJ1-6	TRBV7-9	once	TGTGCCAGCAGCCCTACAGGGGGAAATTCACCCCTCCACTTT	CASSPTGGNSPLHF
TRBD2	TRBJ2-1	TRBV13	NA	TGTGCCAGCAGCAACCAGGGACTAGCGGGGGACAATGAGCAGTTCTTC	CASSNQGLAGDNEQFF
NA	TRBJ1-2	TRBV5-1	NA	TGCGCCAGCAGCTTTTCCCGGGACAATAACTATGGCTACACCTTC	CASSFSRDNNYGYTF
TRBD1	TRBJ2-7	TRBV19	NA	TGTGCCAGTAGTATCACAGGGGAAGGGGAGCAGTACTTC	CASSITGEGEQYF
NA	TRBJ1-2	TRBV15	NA	TGTGCCACCAGCAGAGCTAACAGGGCACCCTATGGCTACACCTTC	CATSRANRAPYGYTF
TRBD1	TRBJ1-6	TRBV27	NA	TGTGCCAGCAGAGCCGGGACAGGGGATAGCTCCTATAATTCACCCCTCCACTTT	CASRAGTGDSSYNSPLHF
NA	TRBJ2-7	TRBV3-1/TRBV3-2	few	TGTGCCAGCAGCCACAGGGGCCCCTACGAGCAGTACTTC	CASSHRGPYEQYF
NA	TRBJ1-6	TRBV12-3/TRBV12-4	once	TGTGCCAGCAGTCGCTATCCAAATTCACCCCTCCACTTT	CASSRYPNSPLHF
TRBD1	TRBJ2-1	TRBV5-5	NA	TGTGCCAGCAGCAAGGGACAGGGGGAAGGTGAGCAGTTCTTC	CASSKGQGEGEQFF
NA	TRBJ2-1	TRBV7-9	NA	TGTGCCAGCAGCTTAATCAGCGATGAGCAGTTCTTC	CASSLISDEQFF